This T cell receptor beta chain comes out of a study of graft-versus-host responses after intestinal transplantation. Trimming removed 2 bases at V and 2 bases at J, with 12 bases between. The CDR3 is made up of 15 amino acids. Germline V gives CDR1 MNHEY, CDR2 SVGAGI. Generated by immunoSEQ multiplex PCR, the TCRdb table keeps only in-frame clones and is missing some. Of some 9,100 clones in the sample, 25% to 30% were seen once. This rearrangement joins TRBV6-5 to TRBJ1-1; the D gene is possibly TRBD1 (6 bases). The input for sequencing was alloreactive CD4+ T cells from a mixed lymphocyte reaction culture, taken before intestinal transplant. Indicated subset: CFSE-low proliferating T cells sorted from roughly 6-day pre-transplant mixed lymphocyte reaction (GvH or HvG direction). The source is a human patient who received an intestinal transplant. In DNA form, the CDR3 reads TGTGCCAGCAGTTACGGCGGGGGGCAAAACACTGAAGCTTTCTTT. Its protein product is CASSYGGGQNTEAFF.